This entry is about one T cell receptor (beta chain). Profiling relied on immunoSEQ multiplex PCR, and the TCRdb table lists in-frame clones only, not all of them. There are 52,000 or so clones in the sample; about three quarters occur only once, and approximately 20% lies in the top ten. The data derive from a study of blood T cell repertoires in COVID-19. CDR3 length: 14 residues. Germline CDR1 is MDHEN and CDR2 is SYDVKM. The V end was cut by 5 bases, the J end by 0 bases, with 11 bases between. The V call is TRBV28, the J call TRBJ2-7, with a possible D match to TRBD2 (5 bases). The sequenced material came from peripheral blood. The receptor was derived from a man between 50 and 59 years old with active or convalescent COVID-19. The CDR3, as DNA: TGTGCCAGCAGTCTCCCGGGGTCCTCCTACGAGCAGTACTTC. Amino acid sequence: CASSLPGSSYEQYF.